The 29 T cell receptor beta chains in this list originate from one sample, sequenced in a study of blood T cell repertoires in COVID-19. Assay used: immunoSEQ multiplex PCR; TCRdb lists only in-frame clones, some missing. Here the sample spans 300,000 to 500,000 clones, around nine tenths being singletons. The sequencing sample was made of PBMCs or T cells enriched from blood (not recorded which). Receptors were obtained from a woman in her thirties with acute COVID-19.

The chain recombines TRBV6-5 with TRBJ1-2; 9 bases agree with TRBD1. V lost 6 bases and J lost 4; bases outside the gene matches: 6. This CDR3 is 14 amino acids long. Germline V gives CDR1 MNHEY, CDR2 SVGAGI. The CDR3 DNA follows: TGTGCCAGCAGGGGGGGACAGGGCGGCTATGGCTACACCTTC. Translation gives CASRGGQGGYGYTF.

J is TRBJ2-6 and V is TRBV18; D gene unclear. V was shortened by 3 bases and J by 3 bases, with 12 bases between the two germline ends. The CDR3 has 16 residues. Germline CDR1 and CDR2: KGHSH and LQKENI. CDR3 coding DNA: TGTGCCAGCTCACCCCCGGGTGTGTATGGGGCCAACGTCCTGACTTTC. As protein: CASSPPGVYGANVLTF. Together with reference TRBV18 and TRBJ2-6, the CDR3 gives the full variable domain: NAGVMQNPRHLVRRRGQEARLRCSPMKGHSHVYWYRQLPEEGLKFMVYLQKENIIDESGMPKERFSAEFPKEGPSILRIQQVVRGDSAAYFCASSPPGVYGANVLTFGAGSRLTVL.

The chain uses TRBV6-5 and TRBJ1-3, with no clear D. Germline V gene sequence: CDR1 MNHEY, CDR2 SVGAGI. The length of the CDR3 is 14 residues. Trimming removed 2 bases at V and 0 bases at J, with 5 bases between. The CDR3 sequence: CASSYGSSGNTIYF. The CDR3 region has the DNA TGTGCCAGCAGTTACGGGAGCTCTGGAAACACCATATATTTT.

This clone showed up just once. The rearrangement uses TRBV7-2 and TRBJ1-2; 9 bases agree with TRBD1. CDR3 size: 12 residues. Trimming cost V 5 bases and J 8 bases; bases outside gene matches: 3. Looked up from germline, CDR1 is SGHTA and CDR2 is FQGNSA. CDR3 bases: TGTGCCAGCAGCCGGACAGGGGAGGGCTACACCTTC. The encoded protein is CASSRTGEGYTF. Looking up the rest from reference TRBV7-2 and TRBJ1-2 gives the full variable domain: GAGVSQSPSNKVTEKGKDVELRCDPISGHTALYWYRQSLGQGLEFLIYFQGNSAPDKSGLPSDRFSAERTGGSVSTLTIQRTQQEDSAVYLCASSRTGEGYTFGSGTRLTVV.

This chain connects TRBV19 to TRBJ1-5; D remains unclear. This CDR3 comprises 16 residues. The germline V and J ends were trimmed by 1 base and 9 bases, with 19 bases remaining between them. Germline values: CDR1 LNHDA, CDR2 SQIVND (reference sequence). CDR3 bases: TGTGCCAGTAGTATAGTTTCTGGAGGTCGCGGAGGGCCCCAGCATTTT. Its protein product is CASSIVSGGRGGPQHF.

The CDR3 reads CASSDGGAGANVLTF. CDR3 DNA: TGTGCCAGCAGTGACGGGGGGGCTGGGGCCAACGTCCTGACTTTC. The chain combines TRBV6-4 with TRBJ2-6; 7 bases line up with TRBD2. Germline assignment: CDR1 MRHNA and CDR2 SNTAGT. V lost 2 bases, J lost 2 bases, and 0 bases stayed unmatched. The CDR3 extends over 15 amino acids.

As concerns this clone: An end of the junction does not agree with germline; a read error may underlie this. The J gene is TRBJ1-5, the V gene TRBV24-1; perhaps TRBD1 as D (5 bases). The CDR3 spans 12 residues. Germline loops: CDR1 KGHDR, CDR2 SFDVKD. Here the CDR3 DNA reads TGTGCCACCAGTGAATGGGGGGTGGCCCAACATTTT. Translating gives CATSEWGVAQHF.

The chain is built from TRBV6-5 and TRBJ1-2; 9 bases align to TRBD1. CDR1 MNHEY and CDR2 SVGAGI come from the germline V gene. V trimming: 5 bases; J trimming: 8 bases; junction bases outside the gene matches: 12. This CDR3 is 15 amino acids long. The CDR3 DNA sequence: TGTGCCAGCAGTACCACCGGGACAGGGCAAAGAGGCTACACCTTC. Translating it yields CASSTTGTGQRGYTF.

The V call is TRBV7-2, the J call TRBJ1-5; TRBD1 is a possible D gene (5 bases). The germline V gene encodes CDR1 SGHTA and CDR2 FQGNSA. V dropped 5 bases and J dropped 3 bases, with 17 bases sitting between them. The CDR3 runs to 16 residues. Here the CDR3 DNA reads TGTGCCAGCAGCACGAGTACAGGACAACCCAATCAGCCCCAGCATTTT. It specifies CASSTSTGQPNQPQHF. The full variable domain, its missing parts supplied by reference TRBV7-2 and TRBJ1-5, is GAGVSQSPSNKVTEKGKDVELRCDPISGHTALYWYRQSLGQGLEFLIYFQGNSAPDKSGLPSDRFSAERTGGSVSTLTIQRTQQEDSAVYLCASSTSTGQPNQPQHFGDGTRLSIL.

This chain uses TRBV2 with TRBJ2-1; TRBD1 matches 10 bases. The trim removed 6 bases at V and 8 bases at J, leaving 10 bases unmatched. CDR1 SNHLY and CDR2 FYNNEI come from the germline V gene. The CDR3 has 15 amino acids. The CDR3 DNA is TGTGCCAGCAGAACTACCGGGACAGGGGAGGATGAGCAGTTCTTC. As protein: CASRTTGTGEDEQFF.

The CDR3, as DNA: TGTGCCAGCAGCTTAAATTCGGGGAACACTGAAGCTTTCTTT. Protein: CASSLNSGNTEAFF. This chain joins TRBV7-3 and TRBJ1-1; D not certain. The length of the CDR3 is 14 residues. V lost 1 base to trimming and J lost 1 base, with 7 bases between them. Germline values: CDR1 SGHTA, CDR2 FQGTGA.

The chain links TRBV2 to TRBJ1-2, with no clear D. The CDR3 totals 12 residues. Trimming removed 4 bases from V and 3 bases from J, with 6 bases in between. Germline V gene sequence: CDR1 SNHLY, CDR2 FYNNEI. In DNA, the CDR3 is TGTGCCAGCAGTGTAGAGGACTATGGCTACACCTTC. This gives the protein CASSVEDYGYTF.

This clone was counted a few times. The J gene is TRBJ2-1, the V gene TRBV18; no reliable D call. The germline V gene encodes CDR1 KGHSH and CDR2 LQKENI. Trimming removed 5 bases from V and 5 bases from J, with 19 bases in between. The CDR3 is made up of 16 amino acids. The CDR3 DNA reads as TGTGCCAGCTCAGTCTCTGTGCTTACAGAAAACAATGAGCAGTTCTTC. Translated, it gives CASSVSVLTENNEQFF.

This clone showed up just once. V is TRBV6-5 and J is TRBJ2-7, with 9 bases matching TRBD1. Germline V gene data show CDR1 as MNHEY and CDR2 as SVGAGI. The CDR3 length is 14 residues. After removal of 7 bases from V and 2 bases from J, the junction contained 6 bases not matched to a gene. The CDR3 spells CASTSGQGTYEQYF. The CDR3 nucleotides are TGTGCCAGCACCTCCGGACAGGGGACCTACGAGCAGTACTTC.

This CDR3 reads CASCPGLRDNEQFF. The CDR3 DNA sequence: TGTGCCAGTTGCCCGGGACTACGGGACAATGAGCAGTTCTTC. The chain is built from TRBV19 and TRBJ2-1; TRBD2 aligns across 7 bases. In germline, CDR1 is LNHDA, CDR2 SQIVND (reference sequence). The trim removed 8 bases at V and 5 bases at J, leaving 9 bases unmatched. The CDR3 is 14 residues long. Looking up the rest from reference TRBV19 and TRBJ2-1 gives the full variable domain: DGGITQSPKYLFRKEGQNVTLSCEQNLNHDAMYWYRQDPGQGLRLIYYSQIVNDFQKGDIAEGYSVSREKKESFPLTVTSAQKNPTAFYLCASCPGLRDNEQFFGPGTRLTVL.

The chain joins TRBV6-1 to TRBJ1-4, with 8 bases that match TRBD1. With V trimmed by 4 bases and J by 3 bases, 19 bases remained unmatched. The CDR3 extends over 20 amino acids. CDR1 and CDR2 (germline): MNHNS, SASEGT. The CDR3 loop reads CASSGGDGRGLLSANEKLFF. The CDR3 DNA reads as TGTGCCAGCAGTGGAGGGGACGGCAGGGGGCTGTTATCGGCTAATGAAAAACTGTTTTTT.

This chain joins TRBV14 and TRBJ1-1; TRBD1 matches 11 bases. Trimming removed 3 bases from V and 0 bases from J; junction bases left unmatched: 9. Germline-derived CDR1 and CDR2 are SGHDN and FVKESK. This CDR3 contains 18 residues. CDR3 in DNA: TGTGCCAGCAGCCAGATGGGTTGGACAGGGGGCATGAACACTGAAGCTTTCTTT. This sequence encodes CASSQMGWTGGMNTEAFF.

J is TRBJ1-3 and V is TRBV10-1, with D perhaps TRBD1 (6 bases). Germline assignment: CDR1 WNHNN and CDR2 SYGVQD (reference sequence). This CDR3 has 13 residues. V was trimmed by 6 bases and J by 0 bases, leaving 6 bases between them. The CDR3 nucleotides are TGCGCCAGCAGGGACAGCTCTGGAAACACCATATATTTT. Translating gives CASRDSSGNTIYF.

This chain uses TRBV10-3 with TRBJ2-7; 9 nucleotides align to TRBD1. V lost 5 bases, J lost 2 bases, and 4 bases stayed unmatched. CDR3 length: 14 residues. Per the germline V gene, CDR1 is ENHRY and CDR2 is SYGVKD. CDR3 sequence: CAISRRQGAYEQYF. DNA for the CDR3: TGTGCCATCAGTCGGAGACAGGGGGCCTACGAGCAGTACTTC.

The chain joins TRBV24-1 to TRBJ2-1; possibly TRBD2 for D (6 bases). CDR3 size: 16 residues. Germline values: CDR1 KGHDR, CDR2 SFDVKD. The V gene lost 1 base and the J gene lost 0 bases, with 9 bases spanning the gap. CDR3 protein: CATSDFGGSSYNEQFF. CDR3 DNA: TGTGCCACCAGTGATTTTGGGGGGAGCTCCTACAATGAGCAGTTCTTC.

The chain's CDR3 is CATSSQGMNTEAFF. The CDR3 DNA reads as TGTGCCACCTCGTCTCAGGGCATGAACACTGAAGCTTTCTTT. The chain is built from TRBV19 and TRBJ1-1; TRBD1 might be the D (5 bases). V was cut by 10 bases and J by 0 bases, with 15 bases left in between. Germline loops: CDR1 LNHDA, CDR2 SQIVND (reference sequence). The length of the CDR3 is 14 residues.

The chain uses TRBV29-1 and TRBJ1-6; TRBD1 aligns across 7 bases. V trimming: 6 bases; J trimming: 2 bases; junction bases outside the gene matches: 4. There are 14 residues in the CDR3. Germline CDR1 SQVTM, CDR2 ANQGSEA. This CDR3 reads CSVRGQAYNSPLHF. The CDR3 coding sequence is TGCAGCGTCCGTGGACAGGCCTATAATTCACCCCTCCACTTT.

The chain is built from TRBV7-9 and TRBJ1-5; D is unclear. This CDR3 region has 15 residues. V dropped 3 bases and J dropped 0 bases, with 9 bases sitting between them. Germline CDR1 and CDR2: SEHNR and FQNEAQ (reference sequence). The CDR3 sequence is CASSFSEGSNQPQHF. The CDR3 coding sequence is TGTGCCAGCAGCTTCTCGGAGGGTAGCAATCAGCCCCAGCATTTT.

The CDR3: CSVEQGDYEQYF. CDR3 bases: TGCAGCGTTGAGCAGGGGGACTACGAGCAGTACTTC. The chain carries TRBV29-1 and TRBJ2-7, with 7 positions matching TRBD1. Looked up from germline, CDR1 is SQVTM and CDR2 is ANQGSEA. The CDR3 covers 12 residues. The trim removed 3 bases at V and 3 bases at J, leaving 2 bases unmatched.

J is TRBJ1-5 and V is TRBV5-6; D not certain. CDR3 length: 15 amino acids. Per germline, CDR1 SGHDT and CDR2 YYEEEE. Trimming pared 3 bases from V and 2 bases from J, leaving 12 bases between. The CDR3 here is CASSYSEGGNQPQHF. The CDR3 DNA follows: TGTGCCAGCAGCTATTCTGAGGGTGGCAATCAGCCCCAGCATTTT.

The chain combines TRBV7-2 with TRBJ1-1; D is unresolved. CDR1 is SGHTA and CDR2 is FQGNSA in the germline V gene. The V gene lost 1 base and the J gene lost 1 base, with 13 bases spanning the gap. The CDR3 consists of 16 residues. In DNA, the CDR3 is TGTGCCAGCAGCTTAGGGGCCTGGGTTGGGAACACTGAAGCTTTCTTT. Its protein product is CASSLGAWVGNTEAFF. The full variable domain, in which reference TRBV7-2 and TRBJ1-1 provide the parts outside the CDR3, is GAGVSQSPSNKVTEKGKDVELRCDPISGHTALYWYRQSLGQGLEFLIYFQGNSAPDKSGLPSDRFSAERTGGSVSTLTIQRTQQEDSAVYLCASSLGAWVGNTEAFFGQGTRLTVV.

V is TRBV4-2 and J is TRBJ2-7; D possibly corresponds to TRBD2 (6 bases). V was trimmed by 1 base and J by 1 base, leaving 14 bases between them. CDR1 is LGHNA, CDR2 YNFKEQ, per germline. The CDR3 contains 16 residues. CDR3 residues: CASSQAFGGASYEQYF. CDR3 nucleotides: TGTGCCAGCAGCCAAGCTTTCGGAGGGGCTTCCTACGAGCAGTACTTC.

V usage is TRBV24-1 and J usage is TRBJ2-1; 7 nucleotides line up with TRBD1. Germline CDR1 reads KGHDR; CDR2 reads SFDVKD. The CDR3 covers 13 residues. With V trimmed by 1 base and J by 13 bases, 6 bases remained unmatched. CDR3 coding DNA: TGTGCCACCAGTGATTTAGGGACAGATGCTCAGTTCTTC. It yields the protein CATSDLGTDAQFF.

The DNA of the CDR3 is TGCAGCGTACAATGGACTTTTACCTACGAGCAGTACTTC. This translates into CSVQWTFTYEQYF. The chain employs TRBV29-1 and TRBJ2-7; possibly TRBD2 for D (5 bases). CDR1 is SQVTM, CDR2 ANQGSEA, per germline. The CDR3 covers 13 residues. Between the trimmed V and J ends, which lost 6 bases and 2 bases, there was a span of 14 bases.